This TCR beta chain was captured in a study of T cell repertoires in breast cancer. Primers covering all TCR V genes were used in emulsion RT-PCR on CD8+ T cells. This clonotype occurred once. Antigen: not known. Unpaired genes were suppressed by blocking oligonucleotides during a second nested PCR. TCRdb recomputed calls from the emulsion pairing reads with MiXCR, one row per CDR3 protein. The table has about 40,000 distinct CDR3 sequences, 45% seen once. Overall study findings and caveats: Shared TCRs favored TRBV7, possibly from tumor recognition or primer mispriming. Clone recovery by emulsion RT-PCR was skewed, so it was considered qualitative. Roughly 20 TCR pairs recurred across seven or more tumors but rarely in control blood.

The CDR3 extends over 16 amino acids. Per the germline V gene, CDR1 is DFQATT and CDR2 is SNEGSKA (reference sequence). V lost 6 bases and J lost 9, with 27 bases in between. The sequenced material came from CD8+ T cells. The genes are TRBV20-1 and TRBJ1-5, with D perhaps TRBD1 (6 bases). This clonotype was sampled from a pool of human donors with breast cancer or a healthy control (not recorded which). The CDR3 region is CSARTRGWVCWRPQHF. The DNA of the CDR3 is TGCAGTGCGAGAACGAGGGGGTGGGTATGTTGGAGGCCCCAGCATTTT.